The 14 T cell receptor beta chains given below trace back to one sample, sequenced in a study of T cell responses to AZD1222 COVID-19 vaccine. TCRdb's copy holds only in-frame clones and misses some; the assay was immunoSEQ multiplex PCR. The sample has roughly 250,000 clones, more than 85% seen once; the top ten hold roughly 0.6%. Here the sequenced sample was peripheral blood, taken on day 0 of AZD1222 vaccination. The receptors here all came from an adult in good health.

The chain couples TRBV5-6 to TRBJ2-3; no clear D. The V and J ends lost 0 bases and 2 bases respectively, with 7 bases between them. The CDR3 extends over 14 amino acids. Germline V gene lookup returns CDR1 SGHDT and CDR2 YYEEEE. The CDR3 nucleotides read TGTGCCAGCAGCTTGGGGGGATACACAGATACGCAGTATTTT. It encodes CASSLGGYTDTQYF.

Here the CDR3 DNA reads TGCGCCAGCAGCTTGTATGGGACAGGGAACACCGGGGAGCTGTTTTTT. Amino acids: CASSLYGTGNTGELFF. The chain links TRBV5-1 to TRBJ2-2, with 8 bases aligning to TRBD1. This CDR3 has 16 amino acids. The V segment lost 1 base and the J segment 1 base; nucleotides outside the gene matches: 3. Germline V gene lookup returns CDR1 SGHRS and CDR2 YFSETQ.

This chain joins TRBV6-5 and TRBJ1-6; 7 positions agree with TRBD1. Trimming at V came to 2 bases and at J to 7 bases, leaving 5 bases not matched to a gene. Germline lookup yields CDR1 MNHEY and CDR2 SVGAGI. This CDR3 region has 15 residues. Here the CDR3 reads CASSYRGTANSPLHF. The CDR3 DNA sequence: TGTGCCAGCAGTTACCGGGGGACAGCAAATTCACCCCTCCACTTT.

The chain links TRBV7-8 to TRBJ2-7; TRBD2 matches at 8 bases. Unmatched junction bases numbered 6, after V lost 5 bases and J lost 3 bases. This CDR3 has 14 amino acids. Per the germline V gene, CDR1 is SGHVS and CDR2 is FQNEAQ. The CDR3 region is CASSDTSGVYEQYF. CDR3 in DNA: TGTGCCAGCAGCGATACTAGCGGAGTCTACGAGCAGTACTTC.

This sequence joins TRBV5-1 and TRBJ2-7; TRBD2 might be the D (6 bases). Looked up from germline, CDR1 is SGHRS and CDR2 is YFSETQ. The CDR3 has 15 amino acids. V lost 4 bases and J lost 0, with 14 bases in between. CDR3 amino acids: CASSPLAGSSYEQYF. CDR3 coding DNA: TGCGCCAGCAGCCCCCTGGCGGGGTCCTCCTACGAGCAGTACTTC.

This chain joins TRBV29-1 and TRBJ2-3; D not certain. The CDR3 extends over 13 amino acids. Germline V lookup: CDR1 SQVTM, CDR2 ANQGSEA. The V gene lost 7 bases and the J gene lost 0 bases, with 11 bases spanning the gap. The CDR3 reads CSDRLPSTDTQYF. CDR3 sequence (DNA): TGCAGCGATAGACTCCCTAGCACAGATACGCAGTATTTT.

The chain links TRBV9 to TRBJ1-2; D gene ambiguous. Germline CDR1 SGDLS, CDR2 YYNGEE. V shed 0 bases and J shed 3 bases, with 6 bases lying between them. The CDR3 covers 13 residues. CDR3 in DNA: TGTGCCAGCAGCGTAGGCCGTCACTATGGCTACACCTTC. It is translated as CASSVGRHYGYTF.

CDR3 bases: TGCAGTGCTAGTAGAGGGGCTAGCGGCTACAATGAGCAGTTCTTC. This encodes CSASRGASGYNEQFF. The chain combines TRBV20-1 with TRBJ2-1; 7 bases agree with TRBD2. Trimming removed 3 bases from V and 3 bases from J; junction bases left unmatched: 8. This CDR3 contains 15 residues. Germline assignment: CDR1 DFQATT and CDR2 SNEGSKA (reference sequence).

The chain has TRBV5-4 and TRBJ1-2, with a tentative D call TRBD1 (6 bases). V was cut by 5 bases and J by 2 bases, with 16 bases left in between. Germline V gene data show CDR1 as SGHNT and CDR2 as YYREEE (reference sequence). This CDR3 comprises 15 residues. This CDR3 is CASSWALGGNYGYTF. The CDR3, as DNA: TGTGCCAGCAGTTGGGCTTTAGGGGGAAACTATGGCTACACCTTC.

This chain connects TRBV10-3 to TRBJ1-5; TRBD1 might be the D (6 bases). The germline V gene encodes CDR1 ENHRY and CDR2 SYGVKD. Trimming pared 10 bases from V and 5 bases from J, leaving 18 bases between. The CDR3 totals 14 residues. Here the CDR3 reads CASKGGAGDQPQHF. For the CDR3, the DNA is TGTGCCAGCAAGGGGGGTGCAGGAGATCAGCCCCAGCATTTT.

Here the CDR3 DNA reads TGCGCCAGCAGCCAGCCTGGGACCCTCAACTATGGCTACACCTTC. Its protein is CASSQPGTLNYGYTF. The V gene is TRBV4-1, the J gene TRBJ1-2; TRBD1 is a possible D gene (5 bases). CDR1 and CDR2 (germline): MGHRA, YSYEKL. Trimming removed 3 bases from V and 2 bases from J, with 13 bases in between. This CDR3 has 15 residues.

The sample holds one count of this clone. The V gene is TRBV3-1 (or the pseudogene TRBV3-2), the J gene TRBJ1-3; no clear D. Trimming pared 4 bases from V and 0 bases from J, leaving 4 bases between. The CDR3 sequence is 13 residues long. CDR1 and CDR2 (germline): LGHDT, YNNKEL (reference sequence). The CDR3 here is CASSRASGNTIYF. In DNA form, the CDR3 reads TGTGCCAGCAGCCGGGCCTCTGGAAACACCATATATTTT.

V usage is TRBV2 and J usage is TRBJ1-3; TRBD1 matches at 7 bases. This CDR3 region has 14 residues. The germline gives CDR1 SNHLY, CDR2 FYNNEI. V shed 7 bases and J 2 bases; nucleotides not matched to a gene: 5. CDR3 coding DNA: TGTGCCAGCACCGACAGGGCCACTGGAAACACCATATATTTT. Its translation: CASTDRATGNTIYF.

V gene TRBV28 combines with J gene TRBJ1-1, with D hard to call. CDR3 length equals 15 residues. CDR1 is MDHEN and CDR2 is SYDVKM in the germline V gene. V lost 3 bases, J lost 1 base, and 12 bases lay in between. CDR3 bases: TGTGCCAGCAGTTTCCGCCTCGATCCGAACACTGAAGCTTTCTTT. Translation: CASSFRLDPNTEAFF. Combining the CDR3 with reference TRBV28 and TRBJ1-1 gives the whole variable domain DVKVTQSSRYLVKRTGEKVFLECVQDMDHENMFWYRQDPGLGLRLIYFSYDVKMKEKGDIPEGYSVSREKKERFSLILESASTNQTSMYLCASSFRLDPNTEAFFGQGTRLTVV.